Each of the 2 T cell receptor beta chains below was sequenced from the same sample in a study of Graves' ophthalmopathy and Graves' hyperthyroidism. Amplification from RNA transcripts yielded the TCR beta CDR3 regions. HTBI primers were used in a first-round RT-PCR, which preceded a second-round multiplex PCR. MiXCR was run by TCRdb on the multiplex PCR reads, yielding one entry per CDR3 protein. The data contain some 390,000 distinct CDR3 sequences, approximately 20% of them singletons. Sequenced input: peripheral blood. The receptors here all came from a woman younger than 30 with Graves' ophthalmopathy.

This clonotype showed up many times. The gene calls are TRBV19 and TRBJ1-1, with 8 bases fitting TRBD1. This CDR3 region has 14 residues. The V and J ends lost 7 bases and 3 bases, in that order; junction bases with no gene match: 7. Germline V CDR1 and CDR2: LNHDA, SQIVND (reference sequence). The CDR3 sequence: CASTPGQGYTEAFF. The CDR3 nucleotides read TGTGCCAGTACCCCAGGACAGGGCTACACTGAAGCTTTCTTT. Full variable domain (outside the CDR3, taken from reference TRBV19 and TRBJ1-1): DGGITQSPKYLFRKEGQNVTLSCEQNLNHDAMYWYRQDPGQGLRLIYYSQIVNDFQKGDIAEGYSVSREKKESFPLTVTSAQKNPTAFYLCASTPGQGYTEAFFGQGTRLTVV.

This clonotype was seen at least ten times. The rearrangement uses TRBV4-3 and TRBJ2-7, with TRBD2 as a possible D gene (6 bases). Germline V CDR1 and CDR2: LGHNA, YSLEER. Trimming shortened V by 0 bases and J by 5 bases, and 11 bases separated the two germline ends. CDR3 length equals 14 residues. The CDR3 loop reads CASSQDTGGHEQYF. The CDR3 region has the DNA TGCGCCAGCAGCCAAGATACCGGGGGTCACGAGCAGTACTTC.